This T cell receptor beta chain was sequenced during a study of control samples from healthy donors and cancer patients. The ends were cut back, 4 bases at V and 1 base at J, with 10 bases in the middle. The germline V gene has CDR1 GTSNPN and CDR2 SVGIG (reference sequence). This CDR3 contains 13 residues. Method: immunoSEQ multiplex PCR; TCRdb's copy keeps in-frame clones and lacks some. The sample consists of 60,000 to 75,000 clones, 70% to 90% of them appearing once. The TCR originated in a man aged 35-49 years in good health. Specimen: blood. The V call is TRBV30, the J call TRBJ1-1; weak D call: TRBD1 (5 bases). Here the CDR3 DNA reads TGTGCCTGGAAGGGACTTCGGAACACTGAAGCTTTCTTT. It translates to CAWKGLRNTEAFF.